Listed below are T cell receptor beta chains from one sample, sequenced in a study of blood T cell repertoires in COVID-19. Only in-frame clones appear in the TCRdb table, and some are missing; sequencing was by immunoSEQ multiplex PCR. The profile shows tens of thousands of clones, around nine tenths of them singletons. Sequencing was carried out using peripheral blood. Receptors were obtained from a man aged 40-49 years with acute or convalescent COVID-19. CDR3s include the opening cysteine and the closing phenylalanine or tryptophan. D genes are given only for firm matches. Rows give clone size only sometimes, using once, few, many, or a class for an expanded clone.

J	size	V	D	CDR3	DNA
TRBJ1-2	-	TRBV12-5	-	CASGDGQPNYGYTF	TGTGCTAGTGGTGATGGACAGCCTAACTATGGCTACACCTTC
TRBJ2-7	-	TRBV5-4	-	CASSLGSSPRDEQYF	TGTGCCAGCAGCTTGGGCTCTAGCCCGCGCGACGAGCAGTACTTC
TRBJ2-2	few	TRBV7-2	-	CASRDTNTGELFF	TGTGCCAGCCGGGACACGAACACCGGGGAGCTGTTTTTT
TRBJ2-2	-	TRBV29-1	-	CSVVSQRAPNTGELFF	TGCAGCGTTGTGTCCCAGCGGGCTCCGAACACCGGGGAGCTGTTTTTT
TRBJ2-2	-	TRBV2	TRBD2	CASRAGVSGELFF	TGTGCCAGCCGAGCGGGAGTTTCCGGGGAGCTGTTTTTT
TRBJ1-1	-	TRBV11-1	-	CASSLTAPTEAFF	TGTGCCAGCAGCTTAACAGCCCCCACTGAAGCTTTCTTT
TRBJ2-1	-	TRBV27	-	CASRRLAAYNEQFF	TGTGCCAGTCGCCGGCTAGCTGCCTACAATGAGCAGTTCTTC
TRBJ2-2	-	TRBV27	-	CASSFGGRNTGELFF	TGTGCCAGCAGTTTTGGGGGGAGGAACACCGGGGAGCTGTTTTTT
TRBJ1-3	once	TRBV19	TRBD1	CASGPGTGGAQGSGNTIYF	TGTGCCAGCGGACCCGGGACAGGGGGCGCCCAAGGTTCTGGAAACACCATATATTTT
TRBJ1-6	few	TRBV3-1/TRBV3-2	-	CASSQGHRVSSNSPLHF	TGTGCCAGCAGCCAGGGCCACAGGGTATCCAGTAATTCACCCCTCCACTTT